This is a list of T cell receptor beta chains from one sample in a study of neoadjuvant nivolumab and ipilimumab in lung cancer. Sequencing was performed with immunoSEQ multiplex PCR; in TCRdb, only in-frame clones are kept and a portion is missing. The profile covers roughly 13,000 clones, with approximately 95% appearing a single time and about 2.7% taken by the ten largest. The sample consisted of peripheral blood, taken after neoadjuvant nivolumab, alone or with ipilimumab, at or shortly before surgery. The receptors here all came from an adult with non-small cell lung cancer. CDR3s include the opening cysteine and the closing phenylalanine or tryptophan. A D gene is named only where the DNA matches it firmly. The size entry is marked missing in some rows and otherwise reads once, few, many or a size class.

cdr3_aa: CASRSDRDRAFF
cdr3_nt: TGTGCCAGCAGGTCCGACAGGGATAGAGCTTTCTTT
clone_size: .
d_call: TRBD1
j_call: TRBJ1-1
v_call: TRBV6-5

cdr3_aa: CASSGQGNADTQYF
cdr3_nt: TGTGCCAGCAGTGGGCAGGGTAACGCAGATACGCAGTATTTT
clone_size: .
d_call: .
j_call: TRBJ2-3
v_call: TRBV6-1

cdr3_aa: CASRRLAGGTIQETQYF
cdr3_nt: TGTGCCAGCAGGCGACTAGCGGGAGGGACTATCCAAGAGACCCAGTACTTC
clone_size: once
d_call: TRBD2
j_call: TRBJ2-5
v_call: TRBV7-8

cdr3_aa: CAIRGAGFGYTF
cdr3_nt: TGTGCCATCAGGGGCGCGGGTTTTGGCTACACCTTC
clone_size: .
d_call: .
j_call: TRBJ1-2
v_call: TRBV10-3

cdr3_aa: CASSLRGQGETQYF
cdr3_nt: TGCGCCAGCAGCTTAAGGGGACAGGGAGAGACCCAGTACTTC
clone_size: .
d_call: TRBD1
j_call: TRBJ2-5
v_call: TRBV5-1

cdr3_aa: CASSTGVASNEKLFF
cdr3_nt: TGTGCCAGTAGTACAGGGGTTGCGTCTAATGAAAAACTGTTTTTT
clone_size: .
d_call: .
j_call: TRBJ1-4
v_call: TRBV19

cdr3_aa: CASSVTPEYGYTF
cdr3_nt: TGTGCCAGCAGCGTAACTCCAGAGTATGGCTACACCTTC
clone_size: .
d_call: .
j_call: TRBJ1-2
v_call: TRBV9

cdr3_aa: CASSQDLVAGGLEQYF
cdr3_nt: TGCGCCAGCAGCCAAGATCTAGTGGCGGGAGGGCTCGAGCAGTACTTC
clone_size: .
d_call: TRBD2
j_call: TRBJ2-7
v_call: TRBV4-3

cdr3_aa: CASSEEPSVSYNEQFF
cdr3_nt: TGTGCCAGCAGTGAAGAGCCTAGCGTATCCTACAATGAGCAGTTCTTC
clone_size: .
d_call: .
j_call: TRBJ2-1
v_call: TRBV6-1

cdr3_aa: CASSIRGSPSGANVLTF
cdr3_nt: TGTGCCAGTAGTATCCGGGGTAGTCCCTCTGGGGCCAACGTCCTGACTTTC
clone_size: once
d_call: .
j_call: TRBJ2-6
v_call: TRBV19

cdr3_aa: CASSEKWTAGTDTQYF
cdr3_nt: TGTGCCAGCAGTGAAAAATGGACAGCAGGAACAGATACGCAGTATTTT
clone_size: .
d_call: .
j_call: TRBJ2-3
v_call: TRBV6-1

cdr3_aa: CASSSASGTHYEQYF
cdr3_nt: TGTGCCAGCAGCTCGGCATCCGGGACACACTACGAGCAGTACTTC
clone_size: .
d_call: .
j_call: TRBJ2-7
v_call: TRBV5-4

cdr3_aa: CASTLPAGTGTSGKSSYNEQFF
cdr3_nt: TGTGCCAGCACCCTACCCGCGGGGACCGGGACTAGCGGGAAAAGCTCCTACAATGAGCAGTTCTTC
clone_size: once
d_call: TRBD2
j_call: TRBJ2-1
v_call: TRBV7-3

cdr3_aa: CASSLGWTSGTNEQFF
cdr3_nt: TGCGCCAGCAGCTTGGGATGGACTAGCGGGACAAATGAGCAGTTCTTC
clone_size: .
d_call: TRBD2
j_call: TRBJ2-1
v_call: TRBV5-1

cdr3_aa: CASSVAPSGSEGIQYF
cdr3_nt: TGTGCCAGCAGCGTAGCCCCCAGCGGGAGTGAGGGCATTCAGTACTTC
clone_size: .
d_call: TRBD2
j_call: TRBJ2-4
v_call: TRBV9

cdr3_aa: CASSFDQYEQYF
cdr3_nt: TGCGCCAGCAGCTTTGACCAATACGAGCAGTACTTC
clone_size: .
d_call: .
j_call: TRBJ2-7
v_call: TRBV5-1

cdr3_aa: CASSKTGATYEQYF
cdr3_nt: TGTGCCAGCAGCAAGACAGGGGCAACCTACGAGCAGTACTTC
clone_size: .
d_call: TRBD1
j_call: TRBJ2-7
v_call: TRBV9

cdr3_aa: CSVAGTTSTYEQYF
cdr3_nt: TGCAGCGTTGCTGGGACTACCTCGACCTACGAGCAGTACTTC
clone_size: .
d_call: TRBD2
j_call: TRBJ2-7
v_call: TRBV29-1

cdr3_aa: CASSRGNTGELFF
cdr3_nt: TGTGCCAGCAGTCGAGGGAACACCGGGGAGCTGTTTTTT
clone_size: .
d_call: .
j_call: TRBJ2-2
v_call: TRBV14

cdr3_aa: CASFGSSYEQYF
cdr3_nt: TGTGCCAGCTTCGGGAGTTCCTACGAGCAGTACTTC
clone_size: .
d_call: .
j_call: TRBJ2-7
v_call: TRBV27

cdr3_aa: CASTIQSGLAGSWETQYF
cdr3_nt: TGTGCCAGTACTATTCAAAGTGGGCTAGCGGGATCTTGGGAGACCCAGTACTTC
clone_size: .
d_call: TRBD2
j_call: TRBJ2-5
v_call: TRBV28

cdr3_aa: CASSLAGVGQETQYF
cdr3_nt: TGTGCCAGCTCGCTAGCGGGAGTCGGTCAAGAGACCCAGTACTTC
clone_size: .
d_call: TRBD2
j_call: TRBJ2-5
v_call: TRBV18

cdr3_aa: CASNPGPGGKNIQYF
cdr3_nt: TGTGCCAGCAACCCGGGCCCCGGGGGCAAAAACATTCAGTACTTC
clone_size: .
d_call: .
j_call: TRBJ2-4
v_call: TRBV5-4

cdr3_aa: CASSLGTSGNYEQYF
cdr3_nt: TGCGCCAGCAGCCTTGGGACTAGCGGGAACTACGAGCAGTACTTC
clone_size: .
d_call: TRBD2
j_call: TRBJ2-7
v_call: TRBV4-3

cdr3_aa: CASSEGTGANQPQHF
cdr3_nt: TGTGCCAGCAGTGAAGGGACAGGGGCTAATCAGCCCCAGCATTTT
clone_size: .
d_call: TRBD1
j_call: TRBJ1-5
v_call: TRBV2

cdr3_aa: CSGQFSGANVLTF
cdr3_nt: TGCAGCGGTCAATTCTCTGGGGCCAACGTCCTGACTTTC
clone_size: .
d_call: .
j_call: TRBJ2-6
v_call: TRBV29-1

cdr3_aa: CASRVRDRANTGELFF
cdr3_nt: TGTGCCAGTAGGGTCCGGGACAGGGCGAACACCGGGGAGCTGTTTTTT
clone_size: .
d_call: TRBD1
j_call: TRBJ2-2
v_call: TRBV19

cdr3_aa: CASPGSELVLAELNYEQYF
cdr3_nt: TGTGCTAGTCCCGGATCCGAGTTGGTACTAGCCGAGTTAAACTACGAGCAGTACTTC
clone_size: .
d_call: .
j_call: TRBJ2-7
v_call: TRBV12-5

cdr3_aa: CATSRDKTNPGNQPQHF
cdr3_nt: TGTGCCACCAGCAGAGATAAAACCAATCCTGGCAATCAGCCCCAGCATTTT
clone_size: .
d_call: .
j_call: TRBJ1-5
v_call: TRBV15

cdr3_aa: CASSQDNSPNQPQHF
cdr3_nt: TGTGCCAGCAGCCAGGACAATTCCCCGAATCAGCCCCAGCATTTT
clone_size: once
d_call: .
j_call: TRBJ1-5
v_call: TRBV7-9

cdr3_aa: CASSFPSTTSSQETQYF
cdr3_nt: TGTGCCAGCAGCTTCCCGTCGACGACGTCCAGCCAAGAGACCCAGTACTTC
clone_size: .
d_call: .
j_call: TRBJ2-5
v_call: TRBV7-9

cdr3_aa: CASSDGVGGLTGELFF
cdr3_nt: TGTGCCAGCAGTGATGGGGTGGGGGGGCTCACCGGGGAGCTGTTTTTT
clone_size: .
d_call: .
j_call: TRBJ2-2
v_call: TRBV2

cdr3_aa: CASSPSITYEQYF
cdr3_nt: TGTGCCAGCTCACCATCTATTACCTACGAGCAGTACTTC
clone_size: .
d_call: .
j_call: TRBJ2-7
v_call: TRBV18

cdr3_aa: CASSQEGGSSYNEQFF
cdr3_nt: TGCGCCAGCAGCCAAGAAGGCGGGAGCTCCTACAATGAGCAGTTCTTC
clone_size: .
d_call: TRBD2
j_call: TRBJ2-1
v_call: TRBV4-1

cdr3_aa: CASSQETQYF
cdr3_nt: TGTGCCAGCAGCCAAGAGACCCAGTACTTC
clone_size: .
d_call: .
j_call: TRBJ2-5
v_call: TRBV7-8

cdr3_aa: CASSSSLGQPQHF
cdr3_nt: TGTGCCAGCAGCTCTAGTCTAGGTCAGCCCCAGCATTTT
clone_size: .
d_call: .
j_call: TRBJ1-5
v_call: TRBV5-8

cdr3_aa: CASSPAALAGETGELFF
cdr3_nt: TGTGCCAGCAGCCCCGCGGCCCTAGCGGGAGAAACCGGGGAGCTGTTTTTT
clone_size: .
d_call: TRBD2
j_call: TRBJ2-2
v_call: TRBV5-4

cdr3_aa: CASSHDRGDEKLFF
cdr3_nt: TGTGCCAGCAGCCACGACAGGGGGGATGAAAAACTGTTTTTT
clone_size: .
d_call: TRBD1
j_call: TRBJ1-4
v_call: TRBV11-1

cdr3_aa: CASSLSFAGAHEQYF
cdr3_nt: TGTGCCAGCAGCTTGTCCTTCGCGGGAGCCCACGAGCAGTACTTC
clone_size: .
d_call: TRBD2
j_call: TRBJ2-7
v_call: TRBV5-8

cdr3_aa: CASSLPGGSYEQYF
cdr3_nt: TGCGCCAGCAGCTTGCCCGGGGGCTCCTACGAGCAGTACTTC
clone_size: once
d_call: .
j_call: TRBJ2-7
v_call: TRBV5-1

cdr3_aa: CASSIGQGSTDTQYF
cdr3_nt: TGTGCCAGCTCAATCGGACAGGGAAGCACAGATACGCAGTATTTT
clone_size: .
d_call: TRBD1
j_call: TRBJ2-3
v_call: TRBV18

cdr3_aa: CSVVSGSLDEQYF
cdr3_nt: TGCAGCGTTGTCAGCGGGAGCCTAGACGAGCAGTACTTC
clone_size: .
d_call: TRBD2
j_call: TRBJ2-7
v_call: TRBV29-1

cdr3_aa: CASEGGALEQYF
cdr3_nt: TGTGCCTCGGAGGGAGGGGCTCTCGAGCAGTACTTC
clone_size: .
d_call: TRBD2
j_call: TRBJ2-7
v_call: TRBV7-9

cdr3_aa: CASNELGGTDTQYF
cdr3_nt: TGCGCCAGCAACGAACTAGGGGGCACAGATACGCAGTATTTT
clone_size: .
d_call: .
j_call: TRBJ2-3
v_call: TRBV5-1

cdr3_aa: CASSPPGQASYEQYF
cdr3_nt: TGTGCCAGCAGTCCTCCGGGACAGGCCTCCTACGAGCAGTACTTC
clone_size: .
d_call: TRBD1
j_call: TRBJ2-7
v_call: TRBV27

cdr3_aa: CASSEHPGLALDEQYF
cdr3_nt: TGTGCCAGCAGCGAACACCCGGGACTAGCCCTCGACGAGCAGTACTTC
clone_size: .
d_call: TRBD2
j_call: TRBJ2-7
v_call: TRBV7-9

cdr3_aa: CASSLSGVGETQYF
cdr3_nt: TGTGCCAGCAGCCTTAGCGGGGTCGGGGAGACCCAGTACTTC
clone_size: .
d_call: TRBD2
j_call: TRBJ2-5
v_call: TRBV7-3

cdr3_aa: CASSLGQRYTDTQYF
cdr3_nt: TGTGCCAGCAGCTTAGGACAGAGGTACACAGATACGCAGTATTTT
clone_size: .
d_call: .
j_call: TRBJ2-3
v_call: TRBV11-3

cdr3_aa: CASSLLGASGTEAFF
cdr3_nt: TGTGCCAGCAGCTTATTGGGGGCCTCCGGCACTGAAGCTTTCTTT
clone_size: .
d_call: .
j_call: TRBJ1-1
v_call: TRBV11-2

cdr3_aa: CASSLAGTNTGELFF
cdr3_nt: TGTGCCAGCAGCTTAGCGGGCACCAACACCGGGGAGCTGTTTTTT
clone_size: once
d_call: .
j_call: TRBJ2-2
v_call: TRBV7-6

cdr3_aa: CASSSGPGRDGMFF
cdr3_nt: TGTGCCAGCAGCTCCGGACCGGGGCGGGACGGTATGTTCTTC
clone_size: .
d_call: .
j_call: TRBJ2-1
v_call: TRBV7-3

cdr3_aa: CATSRDSGQPQHF
cdr3_nt: TGTGCCACCAGCAGAGACTCAGGACAGCCCCAGCATTTT
clone_size: .
d_call: .
j_call: TRBJ1-5
v_call: TRBV15

cdr3_aa: CSVQIDRAADTQYF
cdr3_nt: TGCAGCGTTCAAATCGACAGGGCGGCAGATACGCAGTATTTT
clone_size: .
d_call: TRBD1
j_call: TRBJ2-3
v_call: TRBV29-1

cdr3_aa: CASSSQETQYF
cdr3_nt: TGTGCCAGCAGCTCCCAAGAGACCCAGTACTTC
clone_size: .
d_call: .
j_call: TRBJ2-5
v_call: TRBV7-9

cdr3_aa: CAWSVHFTDTQYF
cdr3_nt: TGTGCCTGGAGTGTGCATTTTACAGATACGCAGTATTTT
clone_size: .
d_call: .
j_call: TRBJ2-3
v_call: TRBV30

cdr3_aa: CASSSSGQNQETQYF
cdr3_nt: TGCGCCAGCAGCTCAAGCGGGCAGAATCAAGAGACCCAGTACTTC
clone_size: once
d_call: .
j_call: TRBJ2-5
v_call: TRBV5-1

cdr3_aa: CAISELDRGWMNTEAFF
cdr3_nt: TGTGCCATCAGTGAGCTGGACAGGGGGTGGATGAACACTGAAGCTTTCTTT
clone_size: once
d_call: TRBD1
j_call: TRBJ1-1
v_call: TRBV10-3